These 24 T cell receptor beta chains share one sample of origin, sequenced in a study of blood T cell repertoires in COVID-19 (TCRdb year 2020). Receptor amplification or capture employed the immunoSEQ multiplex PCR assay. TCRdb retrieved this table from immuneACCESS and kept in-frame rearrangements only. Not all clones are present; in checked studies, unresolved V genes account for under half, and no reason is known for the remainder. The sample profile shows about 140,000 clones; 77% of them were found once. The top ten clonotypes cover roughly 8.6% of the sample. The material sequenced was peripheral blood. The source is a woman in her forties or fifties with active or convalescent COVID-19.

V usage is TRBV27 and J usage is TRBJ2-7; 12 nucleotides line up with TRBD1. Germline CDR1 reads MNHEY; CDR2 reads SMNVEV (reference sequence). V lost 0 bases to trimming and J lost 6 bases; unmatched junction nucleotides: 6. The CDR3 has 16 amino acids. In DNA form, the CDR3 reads TGTGCCAGCAGTTTATCCTCAGGGACAGGGGGCCGCGAGCAGTACTTC. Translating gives CASSLSSGTGGREQYF.

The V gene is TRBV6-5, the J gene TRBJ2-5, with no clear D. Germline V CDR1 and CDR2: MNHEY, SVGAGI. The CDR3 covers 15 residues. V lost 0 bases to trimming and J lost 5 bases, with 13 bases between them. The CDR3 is CASSYSTDLRETQYF. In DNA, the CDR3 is TGTGCCAGCAGTTACTCTACAGACCTTCGGGAGACCCAGTACTTC.

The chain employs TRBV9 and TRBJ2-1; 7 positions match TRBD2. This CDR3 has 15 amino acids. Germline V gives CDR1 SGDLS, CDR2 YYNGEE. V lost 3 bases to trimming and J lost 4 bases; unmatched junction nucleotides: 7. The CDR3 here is CASSALADNYNEQFF. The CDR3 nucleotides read TGTGCCAGCAGCGCTCTAGCGGATAATTACAATGAGCAGTTCTTC.

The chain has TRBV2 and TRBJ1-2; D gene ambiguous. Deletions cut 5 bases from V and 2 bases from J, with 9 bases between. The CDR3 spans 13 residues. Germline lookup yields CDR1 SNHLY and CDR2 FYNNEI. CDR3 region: CASSSGFNYGYTF. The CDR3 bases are TGTGCCAGCAGTTCGGGGTTCAACTATGGCTACACCTTC.

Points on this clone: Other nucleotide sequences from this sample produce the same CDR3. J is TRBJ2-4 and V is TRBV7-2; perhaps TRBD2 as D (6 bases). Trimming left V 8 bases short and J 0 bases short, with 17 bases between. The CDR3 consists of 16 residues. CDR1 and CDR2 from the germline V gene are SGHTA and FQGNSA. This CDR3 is CASSFSGVLAKNIQYF. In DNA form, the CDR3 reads TGTGCCAGCTCCTTTAGCGGTGTACTAGCCAAAAACATTCAGTACTTC.

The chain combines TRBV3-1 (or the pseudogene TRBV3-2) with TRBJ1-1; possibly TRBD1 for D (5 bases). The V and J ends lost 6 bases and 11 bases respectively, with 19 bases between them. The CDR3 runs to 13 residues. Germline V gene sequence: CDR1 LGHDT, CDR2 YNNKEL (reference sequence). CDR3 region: CASRTGGDPVAFF. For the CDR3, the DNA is TGTGCCAGCAGGACGGGGGGGGACCCAGTTGCTTTCTTT.

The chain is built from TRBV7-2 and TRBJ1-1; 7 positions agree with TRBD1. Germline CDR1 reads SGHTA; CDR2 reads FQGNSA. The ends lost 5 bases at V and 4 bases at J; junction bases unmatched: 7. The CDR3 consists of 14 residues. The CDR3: CASSQGQSFTEAFF. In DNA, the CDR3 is TGTGCCAGCAGCCAGGGACAGTCGTTCACTGAAGCTTTCTTT.

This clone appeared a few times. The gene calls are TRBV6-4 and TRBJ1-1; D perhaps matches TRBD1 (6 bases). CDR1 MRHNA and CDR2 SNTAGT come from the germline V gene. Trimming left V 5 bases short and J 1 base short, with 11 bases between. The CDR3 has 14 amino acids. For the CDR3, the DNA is TGTGCCAGCAGTTGGACAGCTGGGAACACTGAAGCTTTCTTT. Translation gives CASSWTAGNTEAFF.

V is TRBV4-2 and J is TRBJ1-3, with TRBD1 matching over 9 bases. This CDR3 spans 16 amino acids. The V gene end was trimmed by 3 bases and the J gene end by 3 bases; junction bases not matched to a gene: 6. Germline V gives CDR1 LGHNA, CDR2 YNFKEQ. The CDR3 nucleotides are TGTGCCAGCAGCCATGGCCAGGACAGGGGTGGAAACACCATATATTTT. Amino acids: CASSHGQDRGGNTIYF.

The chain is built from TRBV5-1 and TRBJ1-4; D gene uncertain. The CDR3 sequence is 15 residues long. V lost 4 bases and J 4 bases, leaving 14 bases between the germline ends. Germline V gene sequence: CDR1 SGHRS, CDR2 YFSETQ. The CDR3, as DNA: TGCGCCAGCAGCCCGGTGGTGCCTGGTAATGAAAAACTGTTTTTT. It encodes CASSPVVPGNEKLFF.

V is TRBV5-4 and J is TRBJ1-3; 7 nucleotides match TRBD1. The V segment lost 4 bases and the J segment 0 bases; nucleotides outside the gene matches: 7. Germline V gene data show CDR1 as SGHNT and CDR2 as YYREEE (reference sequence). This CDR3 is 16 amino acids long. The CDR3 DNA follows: TGTGCCAGCAGCCTCAGGACAGGCCGCTCTGGAAACACCATATATTTT. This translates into CASSLRTGRSGNTIYF. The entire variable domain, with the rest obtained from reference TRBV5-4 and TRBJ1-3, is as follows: ETGVTQSPTHLIKTRGQQVTLRCSSQSGHNTVSWYQQALGQGPQFIFQYYREEENGRGNFPPRFSGLQFPNYSSELNVNALELDDSALYLCASSLRTGRSGNTIYFGEGSWLTVV.

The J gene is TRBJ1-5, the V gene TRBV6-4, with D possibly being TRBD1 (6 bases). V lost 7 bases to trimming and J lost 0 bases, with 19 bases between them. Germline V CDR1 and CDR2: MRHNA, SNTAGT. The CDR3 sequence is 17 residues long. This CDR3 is CASTIQRTDYSNQPQHF. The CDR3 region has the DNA TGTGCCAGCACCATCCAAAGGACAGATTATAGCAATCAGCCCCAGCATTTT.

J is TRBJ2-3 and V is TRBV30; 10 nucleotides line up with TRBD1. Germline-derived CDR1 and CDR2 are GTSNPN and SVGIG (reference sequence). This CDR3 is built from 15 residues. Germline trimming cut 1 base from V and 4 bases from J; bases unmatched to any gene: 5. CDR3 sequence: CAWSARQGAADTQYF. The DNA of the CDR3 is TGTGCCTGGAGTGCCCGACAGGGGGCTGCAGATACGCAGTATTTT.

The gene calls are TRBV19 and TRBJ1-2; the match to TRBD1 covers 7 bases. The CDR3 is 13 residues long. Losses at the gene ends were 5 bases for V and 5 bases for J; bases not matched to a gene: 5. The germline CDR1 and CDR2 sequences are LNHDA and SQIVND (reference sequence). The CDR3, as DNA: TGTGCCAGTAGTCACACAGGGGATTATGGCTACACCTTC. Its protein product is CASSHTGDYGYTF.

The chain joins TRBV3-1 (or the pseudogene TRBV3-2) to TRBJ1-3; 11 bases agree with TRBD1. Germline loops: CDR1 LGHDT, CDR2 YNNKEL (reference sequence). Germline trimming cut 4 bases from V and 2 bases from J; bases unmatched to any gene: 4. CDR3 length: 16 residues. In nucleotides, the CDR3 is TGTGCCAGCAGCCCACGGGACAGGGGGGCTGGAAACACCATATATTTT. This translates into CASSPRDRGAGNTIYF.

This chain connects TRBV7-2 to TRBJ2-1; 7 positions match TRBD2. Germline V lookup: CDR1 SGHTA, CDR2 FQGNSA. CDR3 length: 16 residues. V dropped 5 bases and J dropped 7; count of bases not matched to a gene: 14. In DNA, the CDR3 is TGTGCCAGCAGCCACGGGGGGAGGGCCGAAGGGAATGAGCAGTTCTTC. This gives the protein CASSHGGRAEGNEQFF.

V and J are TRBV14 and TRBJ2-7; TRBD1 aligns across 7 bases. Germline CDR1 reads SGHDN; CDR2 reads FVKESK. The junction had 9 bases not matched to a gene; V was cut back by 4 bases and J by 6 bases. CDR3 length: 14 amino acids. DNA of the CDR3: TGTGCCAGCAGCCCGGCTCGGACAGGCCGCGAGCAGTACTTC. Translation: CASSPARTGREQYF.

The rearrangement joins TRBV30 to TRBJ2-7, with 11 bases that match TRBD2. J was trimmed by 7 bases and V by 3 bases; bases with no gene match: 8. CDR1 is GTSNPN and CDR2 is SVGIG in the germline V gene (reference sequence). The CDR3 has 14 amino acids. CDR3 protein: CAWRPGLAAGEQYF. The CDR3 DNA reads TGTGCCTGGAGGCCGGGACTAGCGGCAGGGGAGCAGTACTTC.

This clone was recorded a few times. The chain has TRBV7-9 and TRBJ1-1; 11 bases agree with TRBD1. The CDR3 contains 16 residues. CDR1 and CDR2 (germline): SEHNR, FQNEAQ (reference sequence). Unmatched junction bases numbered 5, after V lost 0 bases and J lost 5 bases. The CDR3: CASSLASGTGGTEAFF. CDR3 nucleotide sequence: TGTGCCAGCAGCTTAGCGAGTGGGACAGGGGGGACTGAAGCTTTCTTT.

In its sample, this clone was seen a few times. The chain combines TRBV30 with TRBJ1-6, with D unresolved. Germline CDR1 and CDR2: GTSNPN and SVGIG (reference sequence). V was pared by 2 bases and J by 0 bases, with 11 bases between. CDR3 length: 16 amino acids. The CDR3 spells CAWSPKWSSYNSPLHF. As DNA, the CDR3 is TGTGCCTGGAGTCCCAAGTGGAGCTCCTATAATTCACCCCTCCACTTT.

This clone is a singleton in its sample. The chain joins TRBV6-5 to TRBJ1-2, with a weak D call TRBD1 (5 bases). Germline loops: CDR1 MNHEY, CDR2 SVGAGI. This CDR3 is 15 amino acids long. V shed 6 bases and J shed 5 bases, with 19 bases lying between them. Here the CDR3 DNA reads TGTGCCAGCAGGCACGACACCTTAAAGGGGTATGGCTACACCTTC. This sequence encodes CASRHDTLKGYGYTF.

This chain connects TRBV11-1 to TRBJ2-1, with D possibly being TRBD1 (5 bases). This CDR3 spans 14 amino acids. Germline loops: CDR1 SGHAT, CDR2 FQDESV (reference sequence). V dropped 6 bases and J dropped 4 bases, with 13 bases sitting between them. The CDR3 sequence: CASRSDRVYNEQFF. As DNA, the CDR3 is TGTGCCAGCAGATCTGACAGAGTGTACAATGAGCAGTTCTTC.

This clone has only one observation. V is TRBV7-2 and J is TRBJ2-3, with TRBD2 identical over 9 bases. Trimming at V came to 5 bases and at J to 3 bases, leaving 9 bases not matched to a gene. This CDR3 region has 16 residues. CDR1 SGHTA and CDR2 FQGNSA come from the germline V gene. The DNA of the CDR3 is TGTGCCAGCAGCGAACTGGGCGGGGGGGCAACAGATACGCAGTATTTT. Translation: CASSELGGGATDTQYF.

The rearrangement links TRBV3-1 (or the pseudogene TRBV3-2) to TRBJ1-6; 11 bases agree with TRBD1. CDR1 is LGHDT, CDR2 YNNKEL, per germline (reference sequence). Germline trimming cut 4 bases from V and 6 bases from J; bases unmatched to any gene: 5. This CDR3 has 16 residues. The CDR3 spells CASSPWTGGRNSPLHF. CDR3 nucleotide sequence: TGTGCCAGCAGCCCGTGGACAGGGGGCCGTAATTCACCCCTCCACTTT.